This T cell receptor beta chain was identified during a study of blood T cell repertoires in COVID-19. Study-wide context: Spain, Italy and the United States supplied samples that represented acute and convalescent COVID-19. PBMCs, B-cell-depleted T cells, or T cells provided the cDNA or gDNA that made up the material.

Under the authors' procedure: Amplified reference gene primers provided the basis for estimating nucleated cell counts. Data came from immunoSEQ multiplex PCR; TCRdb stores just in-frame clones and leaves some out. The V and J calls and the clone size are those of that table, but D and trimming were determined from the DNA. This table has under 250,000 clones, about 89% appearing once. Trimming stripped 7 bases from V and 3 bases from J, with 8 bases between. The germline gives CDR1 MDHEN, CDR2 SYDVKM. This CDR3 spans 12 amino acids. The clonotype was recovered from a woman aged 55-69 years who had recovered from COVID-19. Input material: peripheral blood. The chain has TRBV28 and TRBJ2-3; no clear D gene. The CDR3 region is CASTGWTDTQYF. The CDR3 nucleotides read TGTGCCAGCACCGGGTGGACAGATACGCAGTATTTT.